These T cell receptor beta chains were read from a single sample in a study of shared clonotypes between healthy human individuals. Assay: immunoSEQ multiplex PCR; the TCRdb copy retains only in-frame clones and omits some. The sample contains some 2,000,000 clones, around 95% of which appear only once. The sequencing input was naive CD4+ T cells sorted from blood. The source of these receptors is a man between 18 and 29 years old in good health. Both conserved end residues are part of each CDR3. Fields, in order: D gene, CDR3 length, clone size, V gene, J gene, CDR3 protein, CDR3 DNA. The D gene is left open where the match is weak. Rows may omit the clone size; those that give it use once, few, many or a size class.

>NA|12|NA|TRBV6-6|TRBJ1-3
CASSYAENTIYF
TGTGCCAGCAGTTACGCTGAAAACACCATATATTTT
>NA|14|NA|TRBV5-1|TRBJ2-1
CASRDSSSYNEQFF
TGCGCCAGTCGAGATTCGAGCTCCTACAATGAGCAGTTCTTC
>NA|14|once|TRBV10-2|TRBJ2-2
CASSLQGGTGELFF
TGCGCCAGCAGCCTACAGGGTGGCACCGGGGAGCTGTTTTTT
>NA|13|NA|TRBV10-3|TRBJ1-1
CAISVGPGTEAFF
TGTGCCATCAGTGTAGGACCGGGGACTGAAGCTTTCTTT
>NA|13|NA|TRBV5-6|TRBJ1-1
CASSSLISAEAFF
TGTGCCAGCAGCTCTCTAATTAGCGCTGAAGCTTTCTTT
>NA|14|NA|TRBV9|TRBJ2-1
CASSVSSGLNEQFF
TGTGCCAGCAGCGTAAGTAGCGGCCTCAATGAGCAGTTCTTC
>TRBD2|15|NA|TRBV12-5|TRBJ2-3
CASGLGTRFTDTQYF
TGTGCTAGTGGTTTGGGGACTAGATTTACAGATACGCAGTATTTT
>NA|15|NA|TRBV9|TRBJ2-7
CASSVGADEFYEQYF
TGTGCCAGCAGCGTAGGGGCAGACGAATTCTACGAGCAGTACTTC
>NA|17|once|TRBV4-3|TRBJ1-3
CASSQDRPGGTGNTIYF
TGCGCCAGCAGCCAAGATCGGCCGGGTGGAACTGGAAACACCATATATTTT
>NA|13|NA|TRBV10-3|TRBJ1-5
CAIRRDYNQPQHF
TGTGCCATCAGGCGGGACTACAATCAGCCCCAGCATTTT
>TRBD2|18|NA|TRBV6-7|TRBJ2-7
CASSYPPGAGTNTYEQYF
TGTGCCAGCAGTTACCCACCTGGGGCCGGGACTAACACCTACGAGCAGTACTTC
>TRBD1|16|NA|TRBV4-1|TRBJ1-2
CASSQAGTGFNYGYTF
TGCGCCAGCAGCCAAGCCGGGACAGGTTTTAACTATGGCTACACCTTC
>NA|13|NA|TRBV9|TRBJ2-7
CASSRFDGYEQYF
TGTGCCAGCAGTCGCTTCGACGGCTACGAGCAGTACTTC
>NA|16|NA|TRBV28|TRBJ1-2
CASSPLLLGQNYGYTF
TGTGCCAGCAGCCCTCTCTTACTTGGACAGAACTATGGCTACACCTTC
>TRBD1|14|NA|TRBV6-6|TRBJ2-7
CASSYRTGEYEQYF
TGTGCCAGCAGTTATAGAACAGGGGAGTACGAGCAGTACTTC
>TRBD1|17|NA|TRBV5-1|TRBJ2-7
CASSHRPDRGEDYEQYF
TGCGCCAGCAGCCACCGCCCCGACAGGGGAGAAGACTACGAGCAGTACTTC
>NA|16|NA|TRBV7-2|TRBJ2-4
CASSLVGSLAKNIQYF
TGTGCCAGCAGCTTAGTCGGGAGTTTAGCCAAAAACATTCAGTACTTC